These 18 T cell receptor beta chains were sequenced from one sample in a study of T-cell reconstitution after alpha-beta-depleted transplantation in children. Unique molecular identifiers were used in preparing the TCRbeta library. TCRdb re-derived calls from the PCR reads in MiXCR, one entry per CDR3 protein. The table records hundreds of thousands of distinct CDR3 sequences, 10% to 15% of them present only once. The material sequenced was PBMCs, mostly from graft donor cells, taken 360 days after TCRalphabeta/CD19-depleted stem cell transplant. These receptors were taken from a male patient aged 10-17 years who had a stem cell transplant for acute myeloid leukemia, so the T cells may come from the graft donor.

V and J are TRBV10-3 and TRBJ2-5, with D uncertain. V dropped 2 bases and J dropped 4 bases, with 2 bases sitting between them. The CDR3 is made up of 11 amino acids. Germline CDR1 reads ENHRY; CDR2 reads SYGVKD. The CDR3 region is CAISEGETQYF. The CDR3 bases are TGTGCCATCAGTGAGGGAGAGACCCAGTACTTC.

This clonotype was detected many times. The chain has TRBV27 and TRBJ2-7; D might be TRBD1 (5 bases). The CDR3 loop spans 14 amino acids. Trimming removed 5 bases at V and 4 bases at J, with 15 bases between. Germline V gives CDR1 MNHEY, CDR2 SMNVEV (reference sequence). The DNA for the CDR3 is TGTGCCAGCAGTCCGCAGGGAATTTCTTACGAGCAGTACTTC. It codes for CASSPQGISYEQYF.

The table lists this clonotype with many counts. V is TRBV20-1 and J is TRBJ2-7; tentative D call: TRBD2 (6 bases). From germline, CDR1 is DFQATT and CDR2 SNEGSKA (reference sequence). With 1 base removed from V and 2 bases from J, the gap between germline ends came to 9 bases. The CDR3 is 13 amino acids. As DNA, the CDR3 is TGCAGTGCTAGAGCGGGAGTGGCCTACGAGCAGTACTTC. Translating gives CSARAGVAYEQYF.

The sample holds a few counts of this clonotype. The gene calls are TRBV10-3 and TRBJ2-7, with D perhaps matching TRBD1 (6 bases). Trimming removed 8 bases at V and 0 bases at J, with 11 bases between. CDR3 size: 13 residues. The germline gives CDR1 ENHRY, CDR2 SYGVKD. CDR3 nucleotides: TGTGCCATCCAACAGGGAAGCTCCTACGAGCAGTACTTC. Translation gives CAIQQGSSYEQYF.

This clonotype occurred many times. The chain recombines TRBV20-1 with TRBJ2-1, with 9 bases matching TRBD1. The CDR3 length is 15 residues. The trim removed 4 bases at V and 9 bases at J, leaving 13 bases unmatched. Germline CDR1 and CDR2: DFQATT and SNEGSKA (reference sequence). DNA of the CDR3: TGCAGTGCTAACCCTCCGAGACAGGGGGACGCTGAGCAGTTCTTC. The encoded protein is CSANPPRQGDAEQFF.

The table lists this clonotype with a few counts. The chain couples TRBV5-1 to TRBJ2-7; 7 bases are a match to TRBD1. CDR1 is SGHRS and CDR2 is YFSETQ in the germline V gene. Unmatched junction bases numbered 7, after V lost 0 bases and J lost 4 bases. CDR3 length: 15 residues. The CDR3: CASSLETGVGYEQYF. CDR3 in DNA: TGCGCCAGCAGCTTGGAAACAGGGGTGGGGTACGAGCAGTACTTC.

This rearrangement joins TRBV7-3 to TRBJ2-7; TRBD2 aligns across 9 bases. In germline, CDR1 is SGHTA, CDR2 FQGTGA. This CDR3 is built from 18 residues. J was trimmed by 2 bases and V by 6 bases; bases with no gene match: 17. The CDR3 DNA reads TGTGCCAGCAGTCCCATAGCGGGAGACCCGGGGAGGACCTACGAGCAGTACTTC. This codes for CASSPIAGDPGRTYEQYF.

This rearrangement joins TRBV28 to TRBJ2-2, with D possibly called TRBD1 or TRBD2 (6 bases each). Trimming took 6 bases from V and 6 from J, leaving 26 bases between them. Germline loops: CDR1 MDHEN, CDR2 SYDVKM. The CDR3 is 18 residues long. The CDR3 reads CASSLLRGTTLRAGELFF. CDR3 nucleotides: TGTGCCAGCAGCCTCCTGCGCGGGACAACCCTAAGGGCCGGGGAGCTGTTTTTT.

This chain uses TRBV20-1 with TRBJ2-5, with TRBD2 matching 7 bases. Germline V gene lookup returns CDR1 DFQATT and CDR2 SNEGSKA (reference sequence). With 6 bases clipped from V and 7 bases from J, the junction kept 5 bases outside the gene matches. CDR3 length: 11 amino acids. The DNA for the CDR3 is TGCAGTGCCGGCGGGGAGGGGACCCAGTACTTC. Protein: CSAGGEGTQYF.

The chain carries TRBV28 and TRBJ2-2, with 7 bases lining up with TRBD2. The CDR3 has 13 residues. V lost 6 bases and J lost 3; bases outside the gene matches: 1. The germline V gene encodes CDR1 MDHEN and CDR2 SYDVKM. The CDR3 nucleotides are TGTGCCAGCAGGCTAGCGGACACCGGGGAGCTGTTTTTT. Its protein product is CASRLADTGELFF. The variable domain in full, with the rest retrieved from reference TRBV28 and TRBJ2-2, is DVKVTQSSRYLVKRTGEKVFLECVQDMDHENMFWYRQDPGLGLRLIYFSYDVKMKEKGDIPEGYSVSREKKERFSLILESASTNQTSMYLCASRLADTGELFFGEGSRLTVL.

The chain couples TRBV9 to TRBJ2-6, with a possible D match to TRBD2 (5 bases). V lost 0 bases, J lost 4 bases, and 26 bases lay in between. The CDR3 totals 21 residues. CDR1 and CDR2 (germline): SGDLS, YYNGEE. The DNA of the CDR3 is TGTGCCAGCAGCGTAGCGGTCTTTCCCGCGGCGGGCGAGTCCGGGGCCAACGTCCTGACTTTC. Amino acid sequence: CASSVAVFPAAGESGANVLTF.

This clonotype appeared many times. The gene calls are TRBV20-1 and TRBJ2-1; perhaps TRBD2 as D (6 bases). Germline loops: CDR1 DFQATT, CDR2 SNEGSKA (reference sequence). V gave up 2 bases and J gave up 0 bases, with 14 bases separating them. This CDR3 has 16 amino acids. In DNA, the CDR3 is TGCAGTGCTAGATCAGGGTGGAGGGGCTCCTACAATGAGCAGTTCTTC. It is translated as CSARSGWRGSYNEQFF.

The chain recombines TRBV5-1 with TRBJ2-2; TRBD2 agrees at 12 bases. In germline, CDR1 is SGHRS, CDR2 YFSETQ. CDR3 length: 20 amino acids. V lost 3 bases and J lost 0; bases outside the gene matches: 12. CDR3 loop: CASSSRTSGNGFANTGELFF. The CDR3 DNA is TGCGCCAGCAGCTCGAGGACTAGCGGGAATGGATTCGCGAACACCGGGGAGCTGTTTTTT.

This clonotype was counted ten times or more. The chain links TRBV7-2 to TRBJ2-7, with a possible D match to TRBD2 (6 bases). From germline, CDR1 is SGHTA and CDR2 FQGNSA. V shed 3 bases and J shed 1 base, with 7 bases lying between them. CDR3 size: 13 residues. In DNA, the CDR3 is TGTGCCAGCAGCTTTAGCGGTTCCTACGAGCAGTACTTC. Translated: CASSFSGSYEQYF. Combining the CDR3 with reference TRBV7-2 and TRBJ2-7 gives the whole variable domain GAGVSQSPSNKVTEKGKDVELRCDPISGHTALYWYRQSLGQGLEFLIYFQGNSAPDKSGLPSDRFSAERTGGSVSTLTIQRTQQEDSAVYLCASSFSGSYEQYFGPGTRLTVT.

This clonotype was seen ten or more times. The V gene is TRBV7-8, the J gene TRBJ2-1; D unclear. From germline, CDR1 is SGHVS and CDR2 FQNEAQ. This CDR3 region has 11 residues. The ends were cut back, 5 bases at V and 9 bases at J, with 8 bases in the middle. For the CDR3, the DNA is TGTGCCAGCAGCCGGCCTGGTGAGCAGTTCTTC. Protein sequence: CASSRPGEQFF. The entire variable domain, with the rest obtained from reference TRBV7-8 and TRBJ2-1, is as follows: GAGVSQSPRYKVAKRGQDVALRCDPISGHVSLFWYQQALGQGPEFLTYFQNEAQLDKSGLPSDRFFAERPEGSVSTLKIQRTQQEDSAVYLCASSRPGEQFFGPGTRLTVL.

This clonotype was recorded a few times. No DNA is shown, since the ends of the CDR3 on it are uncertain; the CDR3 is the one TCRdb lists. V is TRBV6-2 or TRBV6-3 and J is TRBJ2-1; the D call in the table, TRBD2, was not verified against the DNA. Germline V CDR1 and CDR2: MNHEY, SVGEGT. Both ends counted, the CDR3 spans 19 residues. CDR3 residues: CASSSSATQRGISYNEQFF.

The CDR3 nucleotides read TGTGCCAGCAGCCTCACCAGGGTTACCTACGAGCAGTACTTC. The encoded protein is CASSLTRVTYEQYF. This chain connects TRBV7-2 to TRBJ2-7; a possible D gene is TRBD1 (5 bases). The germline V gene has CDR1 SGHTA and CDR2 FQGNSA. The CDR3 length is 14 residues. The germline V and J ends were trimmed by 5 bases and 2 bases, with 13 bases remaining between them.

V gene TRBV20-1 combines with J gene TRBJ2-5; 9 bases match TRBD1. There are 16 residues in the CDR3. With V trimmed by 3 bases and J by 4 bases, 12 bases remained unmatched. CDR1 and CDR2 (germline): DFQATT, SNEGSKA (reference sequence). CDR3 residues: CSASRNPGQGRETQYF. DNA for the CDR3: TGCAGTGCTAGCCGGAATCCGGGACAGGGCAGAGAGACCCAGTACTTC.